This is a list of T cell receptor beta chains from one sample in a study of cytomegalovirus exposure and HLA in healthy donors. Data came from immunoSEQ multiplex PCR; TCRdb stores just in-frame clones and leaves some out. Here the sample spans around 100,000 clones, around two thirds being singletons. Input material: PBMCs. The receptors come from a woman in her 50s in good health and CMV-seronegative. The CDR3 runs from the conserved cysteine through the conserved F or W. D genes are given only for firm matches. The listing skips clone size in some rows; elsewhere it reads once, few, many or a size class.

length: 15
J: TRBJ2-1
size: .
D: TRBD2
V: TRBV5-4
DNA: TGTGCCAGCAGCCCCGGGACTAGCGGACCTAATGAGCAGTTCTTC
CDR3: CASSPGTSGPNEQFF

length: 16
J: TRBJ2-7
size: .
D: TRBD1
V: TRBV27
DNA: TGTGCCAGCAGTTACCAGCTCCGGGACAGGGATTACGAGCAGTACTTC
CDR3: CASSYQLRDRDYEQYF

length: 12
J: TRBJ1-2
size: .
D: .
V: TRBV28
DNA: TGTGCCAGCAGTTTTGTTAGCTCTGGCTACACCTTC
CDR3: CASSFVSSGYTF

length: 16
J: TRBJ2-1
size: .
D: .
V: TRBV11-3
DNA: TGTGCCAGCAGCATAGGGGGTGGGGGGGAGTACAATGAGCAGTTCTTC
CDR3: CASSIGGGGEYNEQFF

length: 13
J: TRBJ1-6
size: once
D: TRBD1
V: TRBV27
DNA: TGTGCCAGCAGAGGACAGGGTAGTTCACCCCTCCACTTT
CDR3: CASRGQGSSPLHF

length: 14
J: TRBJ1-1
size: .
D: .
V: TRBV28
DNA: TGTGCCAGCTATCAACAGGATACGGTTACTGAAGCTTTCTTT
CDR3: CASYQQDTVTEAFF

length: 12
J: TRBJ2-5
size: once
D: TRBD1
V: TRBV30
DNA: TGTGCCTGGAGCAGGGGGCGAGAGACCCAGTACTTC
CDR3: CAWSRGRETQYF

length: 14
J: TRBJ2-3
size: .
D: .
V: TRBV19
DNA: TGTGCCAGCACACAGGGTAGGCTCACAGATACGCAGTATTTT
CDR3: CASTQGRLTDTQYF

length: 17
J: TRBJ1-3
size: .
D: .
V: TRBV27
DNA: TGTGCCAGCAGAAGTCTAGGAACAGGCAATCTCGGAAACACCATATATTTT
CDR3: CASRSLGTGNLGNTIYF

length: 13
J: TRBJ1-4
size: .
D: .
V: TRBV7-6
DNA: TGTGCCAGCAGCGGGGAGAGTGGCGAAAAACTGTTTTTT
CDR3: CASSGESGEKLFF

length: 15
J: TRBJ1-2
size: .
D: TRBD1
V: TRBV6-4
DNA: TGTGCCAGCAGTTCACGACAGGGTGCTAACTATGGCTACACCTTC
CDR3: CASSSRQGANYGYTF

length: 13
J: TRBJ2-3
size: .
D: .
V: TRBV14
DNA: TGTGCCAGCAGCATAAGCGGCAGCGGGACGCAGTATTTT
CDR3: CASSISGSGTQYF

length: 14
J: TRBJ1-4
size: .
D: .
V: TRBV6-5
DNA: TGTGCCAGCAGTCTCGGGGCAACTAATGAAAAACTGTTTTTT
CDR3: CASSLGATNEKLFF

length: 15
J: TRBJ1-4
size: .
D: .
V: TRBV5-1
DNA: TGCGCCAGCAGCCACGACAGTAAACGCAATGAAAAACTGTTTTTT
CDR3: CASSHDSKRNEKLFF

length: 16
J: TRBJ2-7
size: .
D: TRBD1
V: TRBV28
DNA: TGTGCCAGCAGTTCACCGGGACAGGGGTCCCCTTACGAGCAGTACTTC
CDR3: CASSSPGQGSPYEQYF

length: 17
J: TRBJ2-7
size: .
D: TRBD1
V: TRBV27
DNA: TGTGCCAGCAGTTTATCCCGGGCAACAGGGGTCACCTACGAGCAGTACTTC
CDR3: CASSLSRATGVTYEQYF

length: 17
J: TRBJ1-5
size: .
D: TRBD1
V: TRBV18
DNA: TGTGCCAGCTCACTAGAAGGACAGGGCTATAGCAATCAGCCCCAGCATTTT
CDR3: CASSLEGQGYSNQPQHF

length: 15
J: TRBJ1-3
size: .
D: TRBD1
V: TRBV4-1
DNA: TGCGCCAGCAGCCAAGGGTTACAGGGGGGGAACACCATATATTTT
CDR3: CASSQGLQGGNTIYF

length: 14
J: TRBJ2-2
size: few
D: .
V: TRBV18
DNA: TGTGCCAGCTCGCGACTACAGAGGACCGGGGAGCTGTTTTTT
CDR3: CASSRLQRTGELFF

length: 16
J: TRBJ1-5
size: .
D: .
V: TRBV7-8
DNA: TGTGCCAGCAGCTTAGGTAGGGGGTTTGGCAATCAGCCCCAGCATTTT
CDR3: CASSLGRGFGNQPQHF

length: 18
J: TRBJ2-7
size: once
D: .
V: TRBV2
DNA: TGTGCCAGCATAATCCTGGCGGACAGCCAAGCCTGGTCGTACGAGCAGTACTTC
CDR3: CASIILADSQAWSYEQYF

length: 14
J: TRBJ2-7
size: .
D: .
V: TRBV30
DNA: TGTGCCTGGAGTGACGGGGGAACGTCCTACGAGCAGTACTTC
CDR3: CAWSDGGTSYEQYF

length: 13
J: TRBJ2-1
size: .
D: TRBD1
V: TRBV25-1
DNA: TGTGCCAGCAGTGGCCCAGGGGGCCCTGAGCAGTTCTTC
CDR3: CASSGPGGPEQFF

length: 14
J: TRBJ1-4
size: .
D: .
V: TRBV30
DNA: TGTGCCTGGAACCACAAGGGGGTTAGTGAAAAACTGTTTTTT
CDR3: CAWNHKGVSEKLFF

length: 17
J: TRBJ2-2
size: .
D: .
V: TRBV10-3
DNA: TGTGCCATCAGTGAGTCTGCAGGGGTGGGGAATACCGGGGAGCTGTTTTTT
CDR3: CAISESAGVGNTGELFF

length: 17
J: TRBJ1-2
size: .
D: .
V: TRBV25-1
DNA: TGTGCCAGCAGTGAACCTTCGTCAGGGAACACTTACTATGGCTACACCTTC
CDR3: CASSEPSSGNTYYGYTF

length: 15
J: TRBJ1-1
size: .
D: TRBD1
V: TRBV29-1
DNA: TGCAGCGCGCCTATTCTGGGGACAGGTACAACTGAAGCTTTCTTT
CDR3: CSAPILGTGTTEAFF

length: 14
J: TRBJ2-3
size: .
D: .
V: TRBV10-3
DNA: TGTGCCACCGTGGCGGGGAGATCCACAGATACGCAGTATTTT
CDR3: CATVAGRSTDTQYF

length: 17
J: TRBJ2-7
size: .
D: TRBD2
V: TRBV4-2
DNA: TGTGCCAGCAGCCAAGATACGGGAAGCGGGGCGGGCTACGAGCAGTACTTC
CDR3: CASSQDTGSGAGYEQYF

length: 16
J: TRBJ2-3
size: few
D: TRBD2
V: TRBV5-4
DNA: TGTGCCAGCAGCCCGGGACTAGCGGCCTCCACAGATACGCAGTATTTT
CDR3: CASSPGLAASTDTQYF

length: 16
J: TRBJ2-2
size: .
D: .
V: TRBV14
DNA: TGTGCCAGCAGTTTTGGCCGCAGGGCTTCCACCGGGGAGCTGTTTTTT
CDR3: CASSFGRRASTGELFF

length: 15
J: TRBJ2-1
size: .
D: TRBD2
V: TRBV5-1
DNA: TGCGCCAGCAGCTCAGGACTAGCGGGAGTATATGAGCAGTTCTTC
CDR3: CASSSGLAGVYEQFF

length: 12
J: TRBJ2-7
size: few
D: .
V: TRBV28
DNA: TGTGCCAGCAGTTTGCCGGGCTACGAGCAGTACTTC
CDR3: CASSLPGYEQYF

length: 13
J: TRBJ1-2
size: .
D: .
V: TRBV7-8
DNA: TGTGCCAGCAGCCCCGACAGAAACTATGGCTACACCTTC
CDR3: CASSPDRNYGYTF

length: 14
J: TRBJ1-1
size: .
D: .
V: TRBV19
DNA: TGTGCCAGTAGTACCGGACAGCAATACACTGAAGCTTTCTTT
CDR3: CASSTGQQYTEAFF